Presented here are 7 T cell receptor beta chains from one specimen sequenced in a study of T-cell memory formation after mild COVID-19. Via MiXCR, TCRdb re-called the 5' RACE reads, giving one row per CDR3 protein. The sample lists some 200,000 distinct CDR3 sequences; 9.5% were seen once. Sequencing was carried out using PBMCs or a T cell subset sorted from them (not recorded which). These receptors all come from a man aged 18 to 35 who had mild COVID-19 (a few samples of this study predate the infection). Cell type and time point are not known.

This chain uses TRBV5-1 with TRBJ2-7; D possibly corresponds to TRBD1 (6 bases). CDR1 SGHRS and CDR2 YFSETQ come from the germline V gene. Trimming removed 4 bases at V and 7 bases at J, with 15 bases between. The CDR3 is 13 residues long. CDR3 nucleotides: TGCGCCAGCAGCGAGGACAGATCGGGGGAGCAGTACGTC. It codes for CASSEDRSGEQYV.

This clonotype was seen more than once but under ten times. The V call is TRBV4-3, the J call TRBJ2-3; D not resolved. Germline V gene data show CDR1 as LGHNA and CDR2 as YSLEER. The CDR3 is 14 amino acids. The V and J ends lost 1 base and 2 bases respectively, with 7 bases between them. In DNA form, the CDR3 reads TGCGCCAGCAGCCAAGCCACAGACACAGATACGCAGTATTTT. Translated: CASSQATDTDTQYF.

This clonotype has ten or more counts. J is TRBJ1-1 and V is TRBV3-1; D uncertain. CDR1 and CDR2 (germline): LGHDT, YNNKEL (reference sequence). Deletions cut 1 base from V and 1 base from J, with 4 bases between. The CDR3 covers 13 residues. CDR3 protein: CASSQGRNTEAFF. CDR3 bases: TGTGCCAGCAGCCAAGGACGGAACACTGAAGCTTTCTTT.

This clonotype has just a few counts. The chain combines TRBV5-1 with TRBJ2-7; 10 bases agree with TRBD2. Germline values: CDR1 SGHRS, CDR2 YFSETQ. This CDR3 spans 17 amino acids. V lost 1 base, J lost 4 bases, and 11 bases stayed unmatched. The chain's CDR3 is CASSLMASGGKFYEQYF. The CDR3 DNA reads TGCGCCAGCAGCTTGATGGCTAGCGGGGGAAAGTTTTACGAGCAGTACTTC. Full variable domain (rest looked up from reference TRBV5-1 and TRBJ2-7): KAGVTQTPRYLIKTRGQQVTLSCSPISGHRSVSWYQQTPGQGLQFLFEYFSETQRNKGNFPGRFSGRQFSNSRSEMNVSTLELGDSALYLCASSLMASGGKFYEQYFGPGTRLTVT.

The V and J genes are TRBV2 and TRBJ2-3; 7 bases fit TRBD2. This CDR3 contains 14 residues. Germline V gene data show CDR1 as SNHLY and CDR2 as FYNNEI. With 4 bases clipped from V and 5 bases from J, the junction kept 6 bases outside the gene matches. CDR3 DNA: TGTGCCAGCAGTGTGGGAGGGGCAGGAGATACGCAGTATTTT. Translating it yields CASSVGGAGDTQYF.

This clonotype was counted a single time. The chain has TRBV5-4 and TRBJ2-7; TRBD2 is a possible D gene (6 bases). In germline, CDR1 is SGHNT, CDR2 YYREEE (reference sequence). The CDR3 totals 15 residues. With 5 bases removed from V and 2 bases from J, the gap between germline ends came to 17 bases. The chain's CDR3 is CASRPGGAVPYEQYF. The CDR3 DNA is TGTGCCAGCAGACCAGGCGGGGCCGTCCCCTACGAGCAGTACTTC.

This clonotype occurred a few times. Here the CDR3 DNA reads TGTGCCAGCAGCCAAGATGAGACAGGGGTTTACTATGGCTACACCTTC. This translates into CASSQDETGVYYGYTF. The chain links TRBV4-2 to TRBJ1-2, with 8 bases matching TRBD1. The germline V gene has CDR1 LGHNA and CDR2 YNFKEQ. CDR3 size: 16 residues. V trimming: 0 bases; J trimming: 3 bases; junction bases outside the gene matches: 6.